Sequencing of this T cell receptor beta chain was carried out in a study of T cells after yellow fever vaccination. Points from the study as a whole: Most primary-vaccination clones recurred post-booster (around 95% CD4, more than 85% CD8).

TCRdb re-analysed the 5' RACE reads in MiXCR, keeping a single row per CDR3 protein. The data contain hundreds of thousands of distinct CDR3 sequences, 13% of them singletons. The trim removed 3 bases at V and 4 bases at J, leaving 2 bases unmatched. The CDR3 runs to 14 residues. Per germline, CDR1 LNHNV and CDR2 YYDKDF (reference sequence). The sample holds a few counts of this clonotype. Its antigen is undetermined. The receptor was isolated from a man aged 25 to 40 who received the YFV17D yellow fever vaccine. This specimen consisted of PBMCs, obtained on the day of the yellow fever booster vaccination. The chain links TRBV15 to TRBJ2-2, with TRBD2 identical over 7 bases. CDR3 nucleotides: TGTGCCACCAGCAGGGGACTATCCACCGGGGAGCTGTTTTTT. Protein: CATSRGLSTGELFF.